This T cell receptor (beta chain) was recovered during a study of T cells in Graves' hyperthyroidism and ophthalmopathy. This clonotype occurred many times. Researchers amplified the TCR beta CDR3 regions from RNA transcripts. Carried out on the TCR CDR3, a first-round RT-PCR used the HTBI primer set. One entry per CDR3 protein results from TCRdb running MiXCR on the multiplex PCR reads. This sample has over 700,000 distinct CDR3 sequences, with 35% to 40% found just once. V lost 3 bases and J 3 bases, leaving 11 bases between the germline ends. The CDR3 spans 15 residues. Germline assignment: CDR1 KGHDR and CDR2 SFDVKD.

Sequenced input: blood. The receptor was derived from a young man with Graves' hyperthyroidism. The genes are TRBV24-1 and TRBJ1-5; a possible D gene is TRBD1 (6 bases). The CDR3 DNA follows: TGTGCCACCAGTGATCCCGGACAGATCAATCAGCCCCAGCATTTT. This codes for CATSDPGQINQPQHF.